These 15 T cell receptor beta chains were all obtained from the same sample, sequenced in a study of T-cell memory formation after mild COVID-19. Each CDR3 protein gets one entry after TCRdb re-called the 5' RACE reads with MiXCR. Seen here are 450,000 or so distinct CDR3 sequences, about 23% observed once, and the top ten hold under 15%. Sample: PBMCs or a T cell subset sorted from them (not recorded which). These receptors were collected from an adult woman who had mild COVID-19 (a few samples of this study predate the infection). Cell type and time point are not known.

V is TRBV7-2 and J is TRBJ2-3; 12 bases are shared with TRBD2. Germline loops: CDR1 SGHTA, CDR2 FQGNSA. V shed 1 base and J 0 bases; nucleotides not matched to a gene: 2. This CDR3 contains 17 residues. Written as DNA, the CDR3 is TGTGCCAGCAGCTTAGATGGGACTAGCGGGAGCACAGATACGCAGTATTTT. The encoded protein is CASSLDGTSGSTDTQYF.

This clonotype has only a few counts. The rearrangement links TRBV12-3 or TRBV12-4 to TRBJ1-3; D ambiguous. The CDR3 extends over 12 amino acids. Trimming took off 6 bases at V and 3 bases at J, with 6 bases between the two ends. The CDR3, as DNA: TGTGCCAGCAGGCGCGGTGGAAACACCATATATTTT. Its translation is CASRRGGNTIYF.

This clonotype has just a few counts. The chain is built from TRBV20-1 and TRBJ2-7, with 12 bases aligning to TRBD1. The CDR3 has 13 amino acids. Per germline, CDR1 DFQATT and CDR2 SNEGSKA (reference sequence). V shed 6 bases and J 2 bases; nucleotides not matched to a gene: 2. CDR3 amino acids: CSAGDRGPYEQYF. The CDR3 bases are TGCAGTGCGGGGGACAGGGGGCCCTACGAGCAGTACTTC.

The J gene is TRBJ2-7, the V gene TRBV5-1; possible D gene TRBD2, 6 bases. Trimming stripped 4 bases from V and 12 bases from J, with 17 bases between. Germline-derived CDR1 and CDR2 are SGHRS and YFSETQ. CDR3 length: 12 residues. CDR3 amino acids: CASSLPGEVAYF. The CDR3 DNA reads TGCGCCAGCAGCCTGCCGGGGGAAGTCGCGTACTTC.

The gene calls are TRBV2 and TRBJ2-7; 11 bases line up with TRBD2. The CDR3 extends over 16 amino acids. The junction had 11 bases not matched to a gene; V was cut back by 10 bases and J by 0 bases. Germline lookup yields CDR1 SNHLY and CDR2 FYNNEI. CDR3 residues: CANGGLAGQFSYEQYF. The DNA for the CDR3 is TGTGCCAACGGCGGACTAGCGGGCCAATTCTCCTACGAGCAGTACTTC.

This clonotype showed up just a few times. This chain joins TRBV5-8 and TRBJ2-7, with TRBD1 matching over 9 bases. Germline V lookup: CDR1 SGHTS, CDR2 YDEGEE. The CDR3 is made up of 13 amino acids. V trimming: 9 bases; J trimming: 5 bases; junction bases outside the gene matches: 9. The CDR3 loop reads CATLQGQGHEQYF. CDR3 coding DNA: TGTGCCACCCTCCAGGGACAGGGACACGAGCAGTACTTC.

This clonotype was detected a few times. The chain has TRBV9 and TRBJ2-5; D perhaps matches TRBD2 (5 bases). The CDR3 covers 15 residues. Trimming pared 0 bases from V and 5 bases from J, leaving 14 bases between. Germline assignment: CDR1 SGDLS and CDR2 YYNGEE. CDR3: CASSVGSGSIETQYF. The CDR3 DNA reads TGTGCCAGCAGCGTAGGGTCGGGAAGCATCGAGACCCAGTACTTC.

The chain employs TRBV10-2 and TRBJ2-1; D is uncertain. V lost 4 bases and J 4 bases, leaving 5 bases between the germline ends. CDR3 length equals 12 residues. Per germline, CDR1 WSHSY and CDR2 SAAADI. DNA of the CDR3: TGCGCCAGCAGTGTAGCTTACAATGAGCAGTTCTTC. It is translated as CASSVAYNEQFF.

The rearrangement joins TRBV4-2 to TRBJ1-1, with 7 bases fitting TRBD1. The V gene end was trimmed by 1 base and the J gene end by 4 bases; junction bases not matched to a gene: 9. The germline V gene has CDR1 LGHNA and CDR2 YNFKEQ. The CDR3 sequence is 16 residues long. The CDR3 DNA reads TGTGCCAGCAGCCAAGCACGTCAGGGGGAGAGCACTGAAGCTTTCTTT. Its translation: CASSQARQGESTEAFF.

This clonotype was detected only a few times. This chain connects TRBV5-1 to TRBJ1-1; D is unresolved. The germline V gene encodes CDR1 SGHRS and CDR2 YFSETQ. This CDR3 spans 14 amino acids. Trimming took off 1 base at V and 6 bases at J, with 13 bases between the two ends. The CDR3 sequence is CASSLFVLGSEAFF. CDR3 in DNA: TGCGCCAGCAGCTTGTTCGTTTTGGGCTCTGAAGCTTTCTTT.

With respect to this clonotype: A much larger clone lies one base from this, so it may be a read error. V usage is TRBV20-1 and J usage is TRBJ2-5, with D perhaps TRBD2 (6 bases). CDR1 DFQATT and CDR2 SNEGSKA come from the germline V gene (reference sequence). There are 13 residues in the CDR3. The CDR3 DNA reads as TGCGGACTAAAGCGGGTGTCGACGGAGACCCAGTACTTC. Translation: CGLKRVSTETQYF.

The rearrangement links TRBV7-9 to TRBJ2-5; D might be TRBD1 or TRBD2, each matching 6 bases. This CDR3 is built from 14 residues. CDR1 and CDR2 from the germline V gene are SEHNR and FQNEAQ (reference sequence). V was pared by 1 base and J by 4 bases, with 10 bases between. CDR3 residues: CASSLVGGSETQYF. CDR3 in DNA: TGTGCCAGCAGCTTAGTAGGGGGGTCAGAGACCCAGTACTTC. The whole variable domain, filled in from reference TRBV7-9 and TRBJ2-5, reads DTGVSQNPRHKITKRGQNVTFRCDPISEHNRLYWYRQTLGQGPEFLTYFQNEAQLEKSRLLSDRFSAERPKGSFSTLEIQRTEQGDSAMYLCASSLVGGSETQYFGPGTRLLVL.

CDR3 residues: CASSFGQDYNEQFF. The DNA of the CDR3 is TGCGCCAGCAGCTTCGGACAGGACTACAATGAGCAGTTCTTC. The chain combines TRBV5-1 with TRBJ2-1, with 7 bases lining up with TRBD1. V was clipped by 2 bases and J by 3 bases; unmatched bases: 2. Germline V gene sequence: CDR1 SGHRS, CDR2 YFSETQ. The CDR3 consists of 14 residues.

This clonotype was detected many times. J is TRBJ2-1 and V is TRBV24-1; 11 bases line up with TRBD2. The CDR3 is 19 residues long. Germline V gives CDR1 KGHDR, CDR2 SFDVKD. The trim removed 3 bases at V and 4 bases at J, leaving 13 bases unmatched. CDR3 protein: CATSDLTGRGLAAYNEQFF. The DNA of the CDR3 is TGTGCCACCAGTGATCTGACGGGTAGGGGACTAGCGGCTTACAATGAGCAGTTCTTC.

The V call is TRBV7-3, the J call TRBJ2-3, with 11 bases aligning to TRBD2. Germline V CDR1 and CDR2: SGHTA, FQGTGA. V shed 4 bases and J 2 bases; nucleotides not matched to a gene: 5. The CDR3 runs 16 residues. The CDR3, as DNA: TGTGCCAGCAGCTCATTAGCGGGGGGGTACACAGATACGCAGTATTTT. Protein: CASSSLAGGYTDTQYF. The whole variable domain, filled in from reference TRBV7-3 and TRBJ2-3, reads GAGVSQTPSNKVTEKGKYVELRCDPISGHTALYWYRQSLGQGPEFLIYFQGTGAADDSGLPNDRFFAVRPEGSVSTLKIQRTERGDSAVYLCASSSLAGGYTDTQYFGPGTRLTVL.